This TCR beta chain was retrieved from a study of blood T cell repertoires in COVID-19. Background on the study: Sites across the United States, Italy and Spain contributed samples from acute and convalescent COVID-19. PBMCs, B-cell-depleted T cells, or T cells provided the cDNA or gDNA that made up the material.

Original analysis: Reference gene primer amplification gave nucleated cell count estimates. Using immunoSEQ multiplex PCR, the repertoire was profiled, and TCRdb retains in-frame clones only, with some absent. D and trimming were read from the DNA, whereas the V and J calls and clone size are those reported in that table. The repertoire holds about 380,000 clones, with 70% to 85% as singletons. V lost 6 bases and J lost 7, with 25 bases in between. Per germline, CDR1 SGHTA and CDR2 FQGNSA. This CDR3 is 17 amino acids long. The chain employs TRBV7-2 and TRBJ1-5; TRBD1 is a possible D gene (6 bases). The specimen sequenced was peripheral blood. This receptor was identified in a human donor with acute or convalescent COVID-19. The donor label of this sample is uncertain. The CDR3 reads CASSPYPAGAPVQPQHF. The CDR3 DNA sequence: TGTGCCAGCAGTCCTTATCCCGCAGGGGCTCCTGTCCAGCCCCAGCATTTT.